The rows below give T cell receptor beta chains drawn from one sample of a study of shared clonotypes between healthy human individuals. Generated by immunoSEQ multiplex PCR, the TCRdb table keeps only in-frame clones and is missing some. This table has about 1.5 million clones, roughly 95% appearing once. Sequenced: naive CD4+ T cells sorted from blood. Receptors originate from a man aged 25 to 40 in good health. Both conserved end residues are part of each CDR3. Fields, in order: J gene, V gene, clone size, D gene, CDR3 protein, CDR3 DNA. A D gene is named only where the DNA matches it firmly. Rows give clone size only sometimes, using once, few, many, or a class for an expanded clone.

j_call: TRBJ2-2
v_call: TRBV28
clone_size: NA
d_call: NA
cdr3_aa: CASSLPQGLDTGELFF
cdr3_nt: TGTGCCAGCAGTTTACCTCAAGGGTTGGACACCGGGGAGCTGTTTTTT

j_call: TRBJ1-4
v_call: TRBV9
clone_size: once
d_call: NA
cdr3_aa: CASSRGLVEGSEKLFF
cdr3_nt: TGTGCCAGCAGCCGGGGGTTGGTGGAGGGAAGTGAAAAACTGTTTTTT

j_call: TRBJ1-3
v_call: TRBV5-1
clone_size: NA
d_call: TRBD1
cdr3_aa: CASSKRQGSGNTIYF
cdr3_nt: TGCGCCAGCAGCAAGCGACAGGGCTCTGGAAACACCATATATTTT

j_call: TRBJ1-2
v_call: TRBV9
clone_size: NA
d_call: NA
cdr3_aa: CASSVGLGDYGYTF
cdr3_nt: TGTGCCAGCAGCGTAGGTTTAGGGGACTATGGCTACACCTTC

j_call: TRBJ2-7
v_call: TRBV5-6
clone_size: NA
d_call: TRBD1
cdr3_aa: CASSYVSRTGREQYF
cdr3_nt: TGTGCCAGCAGCTACGTTTCCCGGACAGGGCGGGAGCAGTACTTC

j_call: TRBJ2-5
v_call: TRBV6-4
clone_size: NA
d_call: NA
cdr3_aa: CASSDSIWETQYF
cdr3_nt: TGTGCCAGCAGTGACTCCATATGGGAGACCCAGTACTTC

j_call: TRBJ1-5
v_call: TRBV27
clone_size: NA
d_call: TRBD1
cdr3_aa: CASRDRGGFNQPQHF
cdr3_nt: TGTGCCAGCAGAGACAGGGGAGGTTTTAATCAGCCCCAGCATTTT

j_call: TRBJ2-7
v_call: TRBV10-3
clone_size: once
d_call: NA
cdr3_aa: CAISSSGGRYEQYF
cdr3_nt: TGTGCCATCAGCTCATCAGGCGGAAGATACGAGCAGTACTTC

j_call: TRBJ2-3
v_call: TRBV14
clone_size: NA
d_call: TRBD2
cdr3_aa: CASSQGFKALAGVGSTDTQYF
cdr3_nt: TGTGCCAGCAGCCAAGGATTCAAAGCTTTAGCGGGAGTTGGTAGCACAGATACGCAGTATTTT

j_call: TRBJ2-2
v_call: TRBV11-2
clone_size: NA
d_call: NA
cdr3_aa: CASSLRPGGLAGELFF
cdr3_nt: TGTGCCAGCAGCCTCCGCCCCGGGGGATTGGCCGGGGAGCTGTTTTTT

j_call: TRBJ1-2
v_call: TRBV29-1
clone_size: NA
d_call: NA
cdr3_aa: CSVFDAGYGYTF
cdr3_nt: TGCAGCGTTTTTGATGCGGGCTATGGCTACACCTTC

j_call: TRBJ2-7
v_call: TRBV5-6
clone_size: NA
d_call: NA
cdr3_aa: CASSLADREQYF
cdr3_nt: TGTGCCAGCAGCTTGGCCGACAGGGAGCAGTACTTC

j_call: TRBJ2-7
v_call: TRBV7-5
clone_size: once
d_call: NA
cdr3_aa: CARSLFRGNREFYEQYF
cdr3_nt: TGTGCCAGAAGCCTATTTCGAGGTAACCGTGAATTCTACGAGCAGTACTTC

j_call: TRBJ2-7
v_call: TRBV5-1
clone_size: NA
d_call: NA
cdr3_aa: CASSMQTNTYEQYF
cdr3_nt: TGCGCCAGCAGCATGCAGACTAACACCTACGAGCAGTACTTC

j_call: TRBJ2-7
v_call: TRBV5-1
clone_size: NA
d_call: TRBD2
cdr3_aa: CASSLAGRQNYEQYF
cdr3_nt: TGCGCCAGCAGCTTAGCGGGAAGGCAGAACTACGAGCAGTACTTC